This entry features one TCR beta chain sequence. Germline CDR1 is DFQATT and CDR2 is SNEGSKA (reference sequence). V dropped 3 bases and J dropped 7; count of bases not matched to a gene: 7. The CDR3 totals 14 residues. This entry belongs to a study of blood T cell repertoires in COVID-19. On the study more broadly: There were acute and convalescent COVID-19 samples, and they came from the United States, Italy and Spain. The cDNA or gDNA used as material had been derived from T cells, B-cell-depleted T cells, or PBMCs.

Authors' methods: For nucleated cells, counts were estimated from reference gene primer amplification. Clones were sequenced by immunoSEQ multiplex PCR, and TCRdb holds only the in-frame ones, with some missing. V, J and clone size reflect that table, while D and trimming were determined from the DNA. Seen here are approximately 160,000 clones, about three quarters observed once, and the top ten hold around 8.1%. The receptor was isolated from a man in his 60s with acute or convalescent COVID-19. Sequencing was carried out using peripheral blood. This chain connects TRBV20-1 to TRBJ1-4; 8 bases agree with TRBD1. CDR3 coding DNA: TGCAGTGCTAGTGATGGACAGGGACCTGAAAAACTGTTTTTT. Translated: CSASDGQGPEKLFF.